One and the same sample provided the 24 T cell receptor beta chains below, sequenced in a study of blood T cell repertoires in COVID-19. Some clones are missing from TCRdb's copy, which holds only in-frame ones; the method was immunoSEQ multiplex PCR. The data hold 120,000 to 150,000 clones, with roughly 89% observed a single time. Sequences were obtained from peripheral blood. The receptors originated from a human donor in a cohort sampled during active COVID-19.

In this sample, this clone turned up a few times. The chain carries TRBV3-1 (or the pseudogene TRBV3-2) and TRBJ2-7, with D possibly being TRBD2 (5 bases). The V and J ends lost 3 bases and 8 bases respectively, with 14 bases between them. Germline loops: CDR1 LGHDT, CDR2 YNNKEL (reference sequence). The CDR3 totals 13 residues. The CDR3 nucleotides are TGTGCCAGCAGCCAGGGATGTTCGGGGAAGCAGTACTTC. Encoded protein: CASSQGCSGKQYF.

The chain uses TRBV7-2 and TRBJ1-2, with D perhaps TRBD1 (5 bases). The CDR3 contains 15 residues. Trimming took off 0 bases at V and 4 bases at J, with 12 bases between the two ends. Germline loops: CDR1 SGHTA, CDR2 FQGNSA. This CDR3 reads CASSLAGGEAYGYTF. Here the CDR3 DNA reads TGTGCCAGCAGCTTAGCCGGAGGGGAGGCCTATGGCTACACCTTC.

This rearrangement joins TRBV10-3 to TRBJ2-1, with TRBD2 matching 7 bases. Trimming cost V 6 bases and J 0 bases; bases outside gene matches: 5. In germline, CDR1 is ENHRY, CDR2 SYGVKD. The CDR3 contains 15 residues. In nucleotides, the CDR3 is TGTGCCATCAGCACGGGGGGTAGCTCCTACAATGAGCAGTTCTTC. Residues: CAISTGGSSYNEQFF.

The CDR3 sequence is CASSFDNYEQYF. The DNA for the CDR3 is TGTGCCAGCAGCTTCGACAACTACGAGCAGTACTTC. The chain recombines TRBV11-3 with TRBJ2-7; D remains unclear. The V gene's germline CDR1 is SGHNT and CDR2 YENEEA. This CDR3 contains 12 residues. The V gene lost 3 bases and the J gene lost 3 bases, with 6 bases spanning the gap. Full variable domain (rest looked up from reference TRBV11-3 and TRBJ2-7): EAGVVQSPRYKIIEKKQPVAFWCNPISGHNTLYWYLQNLGQGPELLIRYENEEAVDDSQLPKDRFSAERLKGVDSTLKIQPAELGDSAVYLCASSFDNYEQYFGPGTRLTVT.

This clone was observed a few times. The V gene is TRBV6-5, the J gene TRBJ1-5; D perhaps matches TRBD1 (5 bases). The germline V and J ends were trimmed by 6 bases and 1 base, with 7 bases remaining between them. The CDR3 is 13 residues long. Germline CDR1 is MNHEY and CDR2 is SVGAGI. The DNA of the CDR3 is TGTGCCAGCAGACGGACAAGCAATCAGCCCCAGCATTTT. Its translation: CASRRTSNQPQHF.

Points on this clone: A junction end diverges from the germline sequence, so it may reflect a read error. Here the CDR3 DNA reads TGCGCCAGCAGTTTGGGGGGGCCTGGGAATTCACCCCTCCACTTT. It specifies CASSLGGPGNSPLHF. This chain uses TRBV5-1 with TRBJ1-6, with D maybe TRBD1 (6 bases). CDR3 size: 15 residues. The V gene's germline CDR1 is SGHRS and CDR2 YFSETQ.

V gene TRBV6-6 combines with J gene TRBJ2-5, with 7 bases identical to TRBD1. Unmatched junction bases numbered 12, after V lost 6 bases and J lost 2 bases. The CDR3 has 16 residues. Germline lookup yields CDR1 MNHNY and CDR2 SVGAGI (reference sequence). The CDR3 bases are TGTGCCAGCAGAACATACCTCGGACAGGCACAAGAGACCCAGTACTTC. Protein: CASRTYLGQAQETQYF.

The rearrangement joins TRBV4-1 to TRBJ2-2; TRBD1 is a possible D gene (5 bases). Germline V gene data show CDR1 as MGHRA and CDR2 as YSYEKL. The CDR3 has 15 residues. V was clipped by 7 bases and J by 3 bases, with 15 bases between them. The CDR3 bases are TGCGCCAGCACCAACCCAACAGGCTACACCGGGGAGCTGTTTTTT. As protein: CASTNPTGYTGELFF.

The chain carries TRBV9 and TRBJ2-1; 8 bases are a match to TRBD1. CDR3 size: 12 residues. After removal of 3 bases from V and 8 bases from J, the junction contained 1 base not matched to a gene. CDR1 and CDR2 from the germline V gene are SGDLS and YYNGEE. The CDR3 DNA is TGTGCCAGCAGCGCAGGGGGCCATGAGCAGTTCTTC. It translates to CASSAGGHEQFF.

V usage is TRBV29-1 and J usage is TRBJ2-3, with TRBD2 matching 8 bases. Germline CDR1 SQVTM, CDR2 ANQGSEA. The CDR3 length is 13 residues. With V trimmed by 7 bases and J by 1 base, 4 bases remained unmatched. This CDR3 reads CSDRGGRTDTQYF. DNA of the CDR3: TGCAGCGACCGGGGGGGGCGCACAGATACGCAGTATTTT.

The rearrangement joins TRBV16 to TRBJ1-2; 7 positions match TRBD1. V was pared by 4 bases and J by 6 bases, with 5 bases of the junction left unmatched. This CDR3 has 13 amino acids. The germline V gene has CDR1 KGHSY and CDR2 FQNENV. The CDR3 is CASSRQGVDGYTF. CDR3 in DNA: TGTGCCAGCAGCCGACAGGGAGTCGATGGCTACACCTTC. Combining the CDR3 with reference TRBV16 and TRBJ1-2 gives the whole variable domain GEEVAQTPKHLVRGEGQKAKLYCAPIKGHSYVFWYQQVLKNEFKFLISFQNENVFDETGMPKERFSAKCLPNSPCSLEIQATKLEDSAVYFCASSRQGVDGYTFGSGTRLTVV.

The chain uses TRBV6-1 and TRBJ2-3; 7 bases are shared with TRBD2. Germline V CDR1 and CDR2: MNHNS, SASEGT. Trimming removed 3 bases from V and 6 bases from J; junction bases left unmatched: 0. This CDR3 has 12 amino acids. The DNA of the CDR3 is TGTGCCAGCAGTGAGGGGGGGGATACGCAGTATTTT. Encoded protein: CASSEGGDTQYF.

The chain joins TRBV5-1 to TRBJ1-4; TRBD1 aligns across 7 bases. Looked up from germline, CDR1 is SGHRS and CDR2 is YFSETQ. V was clipped by 0 bases and J by 8 bases; unmatched bases: 10. The CDR3 loop spans 16 amino acids. CDR3 loop: CASSLGGGEDLEKLFF. CDR3 nucleotides: TGCGCCAGCAGCTTGGGAGGGGGCGAGGACCTCGAAAAACTGTTTTTT.

The gene calls are TRBV4-3 and TRBJ1-2; unclear D gene. Trimming shortened V by 3 bases and J by 7 bases, and 15 bases separated the two germline ends. CDR1 and CDR2 from the germline V gene are LGHNA and YSLEER. The CDR3 totals 14 residues. CDR3 nucleotide sequence: TGCGCCAGCAGCCATGACGATTCCAGAGGTGGCTACACCTTC. Amino acid sequence: CASSHDDSRGGYTF.

The chain is built from TRBV14 and TRBJ1-2; the D gene is possibly TRBD1 (6 bases). Looked up from germline, CDR1 is SGHDN and CDR2 is FVKESK. The CDR3 has 15 residues. Trimming took 0 bases from V and 8 from J, leaving 16 bases between them. The CDR3 loop reads CASSQDLAGANGYTF. For the CDR3, the DNA is TGTGCCAGCAGCCAAGATCTTGCAGGGGCGAACGGCTACACCTTC.

This clone appeared once. V gene TRBV25-1 combines with J gene TRBJ2-5, with D perhaps matching TRBD1 (5 bases). Trimming cost V 8 bases and J 1 base, with 11 bases left between them. This CDR3 is built from 13 residues. The germline gives CDR1 MGHDK, CDR2 SYGVNS. The CDR3 DNA reads TGTGCCAGCCTAGACAGACTCCAAGAGACCCAGTACTTC. It specifies CASLDRLQETQYF.

This chain uses TRBV2 with TRBJ2-3; TRBD2 aligns across 9 bases. The germline CDR1 and CDR2 sequences are SNHLY and FYNNEI. Losses at the gene ends were 8 bases for V and 1 base for J; bases not matched to a gene: 4. This CDR3 region has 14 residues. The CDR3 here is CASRQRGGTDTQYF. CDR3 DNA sequence: TGTGCCAGCCGTCAGCGGGGGGGCACAGATACGCAGTATTTT. Full variable domain (missing parts from reference TRBV2 and TRBJ2-3): EPEVTQTPSHQVTQMGQEVILRCVPISNHLYFYWYRQILGQKVEFLVSFYNNEISEKSEIFDDQFSVERPDGSNFTLKIRSTKLEDSAMYFCASRQRGGTDTQYFGPGTRLTVL.

CDR3 coding DNA: TGCGCCAGCAGCCAAGAGACGGGGTACCTTCCCTACGAGCAGTACTTC. Protein: CASSQETGYLPYEQYF. The V gene is TRBV4-3, the J gene TRBJ2-7; possible D gene TRBD2, 5 bases. CDR1 is LGHNA and CDR2 is YSLEER in the germline V gene. The CDR3 covers 16 residues. The V gene lost 0 bases and the J gene lost 2 bases, with 14 bases spanning the gap.

The chain links TRBV2 to TRBJ1-1, with D uncertain. Looked up from germline, CDR1 is SNHLY and CDR2 is FYNNEI. The CDR3 sequence is 14 residues long. V was cut by 7 bases and J by 4 bases, with 16 bases left in between. DNA for the CDR3: TGTGCCAGCACTCCAGACGGGAGCAGCACTGAAGCTTTCTTT. Translating gives CASTPDGSSTEAFF.

The gene calls are TRBV5-1 and TRBJ2-2; 12 nucleotides agree with TRBD2. J was trimmed by 4 bases and V by 6 bases; bases with no gene match: 13. The CDR3 covers 18 residues. The germline gives CDR1 SGHRS, CDR2 YFSETQ. The CDR3 sequence: CASNIGPLAGGSTGELFF. In DNA form, the CDR3 reads TGCGCCAGCAACATAGGCCCACTAGCGGGGGGATCCACCGGGGAGCTGTTTTTT.

This clone was seen once. The chain carries TRBV5-1 and TRBJ2-7; 16 bases match TRBD2. This CDR3 is built from 16 residues. Germline V lookup: CDR1 SGHRS, CDR2 YFSETQ. The trim removed 4 bases at V and 7 bases at J, leaving 8 bases unmatched. The CDR3 is CASSQGLAGGPQEQYF. The CDR3 DNA reads TGCGCCAGCAGCCAGGGACTAGCGGGGGGGCCGCAGGAGCAGTACTTC.

The J gene is TRBJ2-3, the V gene TRBV20-1; 7 nucleotides match TRBD2. The CDR3 runs to 13 residues. Germline V gene sequence: CDR1 DFQATT, CDR2 SNEGSKA (reference sequence). The ends lost 3 bases at V and 6 bases at J; junction bases unmatched: 6. CDR3 sequence: CSASASGVDTQYF. Here the CDR3 DNA reads TGCAGTGCTAGTGCCAGCGGGGTGGATACGCAGTATTTT.

This clone was detected a few times. The V call is TRBV7-9, the J call TRBJ1-5; the D is unclear. This CDR3 has 14 amino acids. Germline-derived CDR1 and CDR2 are SEHNR and FQNEAQ (reference sequence). The V end lost 6 bases, the J end lost 4 bases, and 13 bases lay between the germline ends. The CDR3 DNA follows: TGTGCCAGCAGTAAAGGAGGGCTTAATCAGCCCCAGCATTTT. This gives the protein CASSKGGLNQPQHF.

J is TRBJ2-1 and V is TRBV18, with 11 bases fitting TRBD2. CDR1 is KGHSH and CDR2 is LQKENI in the germline V gene. The trim removed 1 base at V and 7 bases at J, leaving 6 bases unmatched. This CDR3 has 16 amino acids. The CDR3: CASSPRIASGGNEQFF. The CDR3 bases are TGTGCCAGCTCACCACGGATCGCTAGCGGGGGGAATGAGCAGTTCTTC.